This TCR beta chain was sequenced during a study of blood T cells in healthy people across ages. Study findings and constraints: The recorded TCR beta diversity per million T cells decreased in a roughly linear manner with age.

This clonotype was found many times. Its antigen is unidentified. Through a sample-barcoded 5' primer and a J-beta primer mix, a second PCR was run for about 7 to 12 cycles. In TCRdb, the 5' RACE reads were re-called with MiXCR into one record per CDR3 protein. Of around 870,000 distinct CDR3 sequences in the sample, around 30% are singletons; the top ten hold roughly a sixth. CDR3 length equals 13 residues. CDR1 is MNHNS and CDR2 is SASEGT in the germline V gene. V lost 6 bases to trimming and J lost 4 bases; unmatched junction nucleotides: 5. This TCR was recovered from a woman at least 80 years old in good health. The J gene is TRBJ1-2, the V gene TRBV6-1; 7 bases match TRBD1. The source material was blood. The CDR3 reads CASRVGTVYGYTF. Here the CDR3 DNA reads TGTGCCAGCAGGGTCGGGACAGTCTATGGCTACACCTTC.